This section outlines one TCR beta chain sequence together with its context. These data originate in a study of T cell changes during pregnancy in multiple sclerosis. This CDR3 has 11 amino acids. V lost 6 bases and J lost 4, with 6 bases in between. Germline V gene lookup returns CDR1 ENHRY and CDR2 SYGVKD. TCRdb's copy holds only in-frame clones and misses some; the assay was immunoSEQ multiplex PCR. Of tens of thousands of clones in the sample, roughly 92% are singletons; the top ten hold 2% to 2.5%. V gene TRBV10-3 combines with J gene TRBJ1-1; weak D call: TRBD1 (5 bases). Sequencing was performed on peripheral blood, taken before pregnancy. This clonotype originated in a female donor with multiple sclerosis, enrolled in a pregnancy study. This CDR3 reads CAISQGTEAFF. The CDR3 region has the DNA TGTGCCATCAGCCAGGGCACTGAAGCTTTCTTT.